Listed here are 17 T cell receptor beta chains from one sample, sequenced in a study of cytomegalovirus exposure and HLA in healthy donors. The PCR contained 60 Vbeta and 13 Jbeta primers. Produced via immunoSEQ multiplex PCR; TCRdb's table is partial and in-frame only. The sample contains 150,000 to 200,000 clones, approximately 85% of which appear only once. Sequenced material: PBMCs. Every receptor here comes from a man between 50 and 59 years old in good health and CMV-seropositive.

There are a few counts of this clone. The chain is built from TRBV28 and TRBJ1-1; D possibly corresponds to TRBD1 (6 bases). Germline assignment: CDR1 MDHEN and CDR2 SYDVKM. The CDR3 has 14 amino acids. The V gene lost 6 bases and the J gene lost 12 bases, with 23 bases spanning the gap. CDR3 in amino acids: CASSLMGGPGGTFF. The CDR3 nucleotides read TGTGCCAGCAGCCTAATGGGGGGCCCGGGGGGAACTTTCTTT.

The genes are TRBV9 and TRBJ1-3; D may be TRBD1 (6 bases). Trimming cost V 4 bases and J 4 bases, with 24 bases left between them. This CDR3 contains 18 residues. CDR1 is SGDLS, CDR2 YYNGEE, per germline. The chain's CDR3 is CASSQGLQGDSGGNTIYF. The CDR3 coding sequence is TGTGCCAGCAGCCAGGGACTACAGGGTGATTCGGGAGGAAACACCATATATTTT.

The CDR3 DNA sequence: TGTGCCAGCAGTACAGGGGGGACGAACACTGAAGCTTTCTTT. Translated: CASSTGGTNTEAFF. This chain connects TRBV27 to TRBJ1-1; 8 bases match TRBD1. With V trimmed by 5 bases and J by 1 base, 3 bases remained unmatched. CDR1 and CDR2 from the germline V gene are MNHEY and SMNVEV (reference sequence). This CDR3 is 14 amino acids long.

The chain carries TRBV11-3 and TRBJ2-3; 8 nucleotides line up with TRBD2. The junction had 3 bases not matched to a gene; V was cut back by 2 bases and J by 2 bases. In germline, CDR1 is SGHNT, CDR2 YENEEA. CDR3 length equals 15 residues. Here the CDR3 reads CASSLRGGATDTQYF. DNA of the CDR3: TGTGCCAGCAGCTTACGGGGGGGGGCCACAGATACGCAGTATTTT.

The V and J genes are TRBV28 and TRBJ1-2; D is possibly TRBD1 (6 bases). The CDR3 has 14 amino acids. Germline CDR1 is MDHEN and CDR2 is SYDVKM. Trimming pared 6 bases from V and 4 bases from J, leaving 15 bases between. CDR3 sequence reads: CASSRATGLYGYTF. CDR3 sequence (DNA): TGTGCCAGCAGCAGGGCCACAGGGCTCTATGGCTACACCTTC.

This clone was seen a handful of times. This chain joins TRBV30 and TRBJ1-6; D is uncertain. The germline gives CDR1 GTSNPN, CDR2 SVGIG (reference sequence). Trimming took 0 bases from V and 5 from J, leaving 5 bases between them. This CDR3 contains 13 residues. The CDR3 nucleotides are TGTGCCTGGAGTGTACTCCATAATTCACCCCTCCACTTT. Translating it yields CAWSVLHNSPLHF.

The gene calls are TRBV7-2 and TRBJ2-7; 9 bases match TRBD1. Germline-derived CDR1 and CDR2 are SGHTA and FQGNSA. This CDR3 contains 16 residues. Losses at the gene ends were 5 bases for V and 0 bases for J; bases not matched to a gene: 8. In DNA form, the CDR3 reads TGTGCCAGCAGCCCTCCGGACAGGGGCTACTCCTACGAGCAGTACTTC. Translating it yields CASSPPDRGYSYEQYF.

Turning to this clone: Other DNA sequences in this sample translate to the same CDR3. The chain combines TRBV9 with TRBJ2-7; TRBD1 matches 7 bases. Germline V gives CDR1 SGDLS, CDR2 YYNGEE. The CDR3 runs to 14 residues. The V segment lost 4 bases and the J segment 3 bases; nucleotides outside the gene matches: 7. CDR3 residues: CASSPWTGDYEQYF. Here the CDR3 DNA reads TGTGCCAGCAGCCCATGGACAGGAGACTACGAGCAGTACTTC.

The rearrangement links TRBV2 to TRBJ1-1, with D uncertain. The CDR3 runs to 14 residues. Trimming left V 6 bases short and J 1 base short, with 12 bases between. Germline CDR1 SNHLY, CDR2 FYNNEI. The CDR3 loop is CASRGPVENTEAFF. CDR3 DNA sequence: TGTGCCAGCAGGGGCCCGGTGGAGAACACTGAAGCTTTCTTT.

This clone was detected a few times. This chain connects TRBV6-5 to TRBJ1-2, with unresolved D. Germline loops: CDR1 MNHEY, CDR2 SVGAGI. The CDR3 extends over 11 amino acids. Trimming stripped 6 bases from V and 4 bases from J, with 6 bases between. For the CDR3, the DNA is TGTGCCAGCAGGTCCCTCTATGGCTACACCTTC. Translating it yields CASRSLYGYTF.

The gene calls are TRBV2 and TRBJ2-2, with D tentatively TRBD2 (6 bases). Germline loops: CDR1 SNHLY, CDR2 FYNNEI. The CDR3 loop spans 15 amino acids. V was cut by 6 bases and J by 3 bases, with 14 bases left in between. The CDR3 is CASSRLGGDTGELFF. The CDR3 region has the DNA TGTGCCAGCAGCCGCCTGGGGGGAGACACCGGGGAGCTGTTTTTT.

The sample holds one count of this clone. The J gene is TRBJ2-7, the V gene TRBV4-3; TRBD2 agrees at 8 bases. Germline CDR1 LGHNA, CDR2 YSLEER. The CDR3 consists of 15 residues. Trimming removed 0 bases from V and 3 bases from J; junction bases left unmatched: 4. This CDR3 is CASSQETSANYEQYF. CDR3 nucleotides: TGCGCCAGCAGCCAAGAGACTAGCGCCAACTACGAGCAGTACTTC.

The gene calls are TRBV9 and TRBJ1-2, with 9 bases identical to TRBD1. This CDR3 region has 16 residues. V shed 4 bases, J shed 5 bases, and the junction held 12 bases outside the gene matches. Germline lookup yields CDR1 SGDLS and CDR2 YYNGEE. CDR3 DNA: TGTGCCAGCAGCATAACCGGGACAGGGAGTTGGTATGGCTACACCTTC. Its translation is CASSITGTGSWYGYTF.

For the CDR3, the DNA is TGTGCCAGTAGAACCAAGGGGGCCACCGGGGAGCTGTTTTTT. Its translation is CASRTKGATGELFF. The genes are TRBV19 and TRBJ2-2, with 7 bases fitting TRBD1. Trimming cost V 6 bases and J 4 bases; bases outside gene matches: 5. The germline gives CDR1 LNHDA, CDR2 SQIVND (reference sequence). This CDR3 region has 14 residues.

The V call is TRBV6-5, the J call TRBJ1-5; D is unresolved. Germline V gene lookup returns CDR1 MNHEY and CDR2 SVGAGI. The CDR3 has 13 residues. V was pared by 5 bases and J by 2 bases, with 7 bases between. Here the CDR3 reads CASSPLGNQPQHF. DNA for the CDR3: TGTGCCAGCAGTCCTTTAGGCAATCAGCCCCAGCATTTT.

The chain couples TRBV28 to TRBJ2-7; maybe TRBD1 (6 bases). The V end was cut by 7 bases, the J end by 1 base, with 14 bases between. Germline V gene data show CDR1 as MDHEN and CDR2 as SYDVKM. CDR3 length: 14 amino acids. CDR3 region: CASTPGQRSYEQYF. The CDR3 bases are TGTGCCAGCACCCCGGGACAAAGGTCCTACGAGCAGTACTTC.

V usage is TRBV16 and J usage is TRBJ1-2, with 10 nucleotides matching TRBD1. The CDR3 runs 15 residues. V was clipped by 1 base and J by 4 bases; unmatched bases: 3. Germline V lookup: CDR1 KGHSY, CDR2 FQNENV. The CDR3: CASSQFDRGLYGYTF. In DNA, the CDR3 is TGTGCCAGCAGCCAATTTGACAGGGGGCTCTATGGCTACACCTTC.